This TCR beta chain was observed in a study of cytomegalovirus exposure and HLA in healthy donors. Study outcomes and limitations: Reports indicated that the classifier achieved high specificity and sensitivity in diagnosing cytomegalovirus status.

The germline V gene encodes CDR1 SGHTA and CDR2 FQGNSA. V lost 3 bases to trimming and J lost 7 bases, with 10 bases between them. CDR3 size: 13 residues. Vbeta (60) and Jbeta (13) primers were used in the PCR. The protocol was immunoSEQ multiplex PCR, while the TCRdb copy is restricted to in-frame clones and leaves out a portion. The data show approximately 38,000 clones, about 66% seen once. The count of this clone is one. The antigen is not known. The source of this sequence is a man aged 45-65 years in good health and CMV-seropositive. This sequence joins TRBV7-2 and TRBJ2-1, with a possible D match to TRBD2 (5 bases). The sample taken for sequencing was PBMCs. The CDR3 coding sequence is TGTGCCAGCAGCTTCTCTAGCAGAAATGAGCAGTTCTTC. Its protein product is CASSFSSRNEQFF.